A selection of T cell receptor beta chains follows, all from one sample in a study of T cells in Graves' hyperthyroidism and ophthalmopathy. MiXCR, applied by TCRdb to the multiplex PCR reads, yields one record per CDR3 protein. The sample includes 650,000 to 750,000 distinct CDR3 sequences, roughly 15% of them seen just once. The sample taken for sequencing was blood. The receptor set was obtained from a woman aged 18-35 years with Graves' hyperthyroidism. Both conserved end residues are part of each CDR3. The D gene is left open where the match is weak. Expanded clones are given a class, and other clones once, few, many or no size at all.

j_call d_call clone_size v_call cdr3_nt cdr3_aa
TRBJ2-3 . many TRBV7-8 TGTGCCAGCAGCTTAGTTGGGTGGGATACTAGCACAGATACGCAGTATTTT CASSLVGWDTSTDTQYF
TRBJ1-3 . few TRBV4-2 TGTGCCAGCAGCCAAGATAGCGGGTATTTAGCGGGAAACACCATATATTTT CASSQDSGYLAGNTIYF
TRBJ2-1 . . TRBV24-1 TGTGCCACCAGTGATTTTGGGGGTAGTGTATACAATGAGCAGTTCTTC CATSDFGGSVYNEQFF
TRBJ2-5 TRBD2 . TRBV18 TGTGCCAGCTCACCGACGACTAGCGGGACCCAGTACTTC CASSPTTSGTQYF
TRBJ2-5 . . TRBV18 TGTGCCAGCTCAGCAGATACAGGATTCACAGAGACCCAGTACTTC CASSADTGFTETQYF
TRBJ2-1 . . TRBV6-6 TGTGCCAGCAGTTACTCGACGCCAGGGGTCTACGAGCAGTTCTTC CASSYSTPGVYEQFF
TRBJ2-1 TRBD1 few TRBV28 TGTGCCAGCAGAATTAGGGGGCTTAGCCACAATGAGCAGTTCTTC CASRIRGLSHNEQFF
TRBJ1-3 TRBD1 many TRBV18 TGTGCCAGCTCACCGGACAGGGGGCCTGGAAACACCATATATTTT CASSPDRGPGNTIYF
TRBJ2-5 . few TRBV6-5 TGTGCCAGCAGTTACCGGGACGCTCAAGAGACCCAGTACTTC CASSYRDAQETQYF
TRBJ1-4 TRBD1 few TRBV18 TGTGCCAGCTCACCATCAGCAGGGGGCGTCGATGAAAAACTGTTTTTT CASSPSAGGVDEKLFF
TRBJ2-2 . few TRBV7-9 TGTGCCAGCAGCTTCTTACTAGCAGGGGCCGGGGAGCTGTTTTTT CASSFLLAGAGELFF
TRBJ1-1 . many TRBV6-2/TRBV6-3 TGTGCCAGCAGATTATCAGGGGCGGGAGTCACTGAAGCTTTCTTT CASRLSGAGVTEAFF
TRBJ2-4 . . TRBV3-1 TGTGCCAGCAGCCAAGGGGAATGGGAGTGGCCTCCACCCCCCGAAAACATTCAGTACTTC CASSQGEWEWPPPPENIQYF
TRBJ2-5 . many TRBV18 TGTGCCAGCTCTCCCCGACGACAACCTCAAGAGACCCAGTACTTC CASSPRRQPQETQYF
TRBJ2-5 . few TRBV30 TGTGCCTGGACCGGGGGCAGGACCCAGTACTTC CAWTGGRTQYF
TRBJ2-5 TRBD2 many TRBV12-3/TRBV12-4 TGTGCCAGCAGGGCCGGGGGGGGAGAGACCCAGTACTTC CASRAGGGETQYF
TRBJ1-5 TRBD1 few TRBV19 TGTGCCAGTAGTAGGGAAGGGGGCGTGCGGCATTTT CASSREGGVRHF
TRBJ2-3 TRBD2 many TRBV4-3 TGCGCCAGCAGCCAGGCTAGCGGGAGCCCAGATACGCAGTATTTT CASSQASGSPDTQYF
TRBJ2-1 . few TRBV4-1 TGCGCCAGCAGCCAAGAAGCTGGAGGGCCGTTCTTC CASSQEAGGPFF
TRBJ2-5 . many TRBV20-1 TGCATCCCAGGAGGAGAGACCCAGTACTTC CIPGGETQYF
TRBJ2-3 . few TRBV29-1 TGCAGCGTTGAGGGGACCAGGGATTGGAATACGCAGTATTTT CSVEGTRDWNTQYF
TRBJ2-1 TRBD1 many TRBV20-1 TGCAGTGCTAGCGGACAGGCTCAATTTTCCTCGCGTGAGGATGAGCAGTTCTTC CSASGQAQFSSREDEQFF